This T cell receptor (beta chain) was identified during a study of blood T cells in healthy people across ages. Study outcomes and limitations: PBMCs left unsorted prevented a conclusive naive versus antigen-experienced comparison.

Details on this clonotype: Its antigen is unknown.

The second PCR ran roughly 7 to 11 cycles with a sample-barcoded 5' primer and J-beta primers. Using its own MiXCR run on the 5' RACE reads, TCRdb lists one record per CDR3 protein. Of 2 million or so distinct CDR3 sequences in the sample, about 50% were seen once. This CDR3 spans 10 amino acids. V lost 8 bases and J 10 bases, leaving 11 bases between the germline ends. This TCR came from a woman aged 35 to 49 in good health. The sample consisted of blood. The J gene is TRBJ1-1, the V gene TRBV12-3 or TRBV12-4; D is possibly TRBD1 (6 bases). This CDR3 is CASGAGAAFF. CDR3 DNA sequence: TGTGCCAGCGGGGCAGGGGCAGCTTTCTTT.